This T cell receptor (beta chain) emerged from a study of blood T cell repertoires in COVID-19. V was pared by 5 bases and J by 5 bases, with 5 bases of the junction left unmatched. This CDR3 spans 13 amino acids. Measured with immunoSEQ multiplex PCR; TCRdb has only the in-frame clones, and not every one. This sample has roughly 340,000 clones, with around 87% found just once. This clonotype was sampled from a man in his forties in a cohort exposed to, infected with or recovered from COVID-19 (not recorded which). The chain joins TRBV12-3 or TRBV12-4 to TRBJ1-2; 7 positions match TRBD1. The sequenced sample was PBMCs or T cells enriched from blood (not recorded which). The CDR3: CASSSRGVYGYTF. CDR3 DNA: TGTGCCAGCAGTAGCAGGGGGGTATATGGCTACACCTTC.